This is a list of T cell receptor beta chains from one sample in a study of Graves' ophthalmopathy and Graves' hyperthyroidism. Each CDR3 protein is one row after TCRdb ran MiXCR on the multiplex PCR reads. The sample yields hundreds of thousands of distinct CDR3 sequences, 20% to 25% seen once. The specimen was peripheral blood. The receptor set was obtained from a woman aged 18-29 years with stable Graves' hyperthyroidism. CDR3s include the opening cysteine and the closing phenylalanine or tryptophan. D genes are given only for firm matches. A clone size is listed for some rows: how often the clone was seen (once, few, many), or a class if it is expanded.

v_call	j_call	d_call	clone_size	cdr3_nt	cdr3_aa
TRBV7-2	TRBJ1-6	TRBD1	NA	TGTGCCAGCAGCTTAGGAGGGACAGGGTTATCACCCCTCCACTTT	CASSLGGTGLSPLHF
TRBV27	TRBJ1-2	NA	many	TGTGCCAGCAGTTTTCCGGGGGGCTATGGCTACACCTTC	CASSFPGGYGYTF
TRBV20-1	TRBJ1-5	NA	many	TGCAGTGCTAGAGCGGGGCTGTTAATTAGCAATCAGCCCCAGCATTTT	CSARAGLLISNQPQHF
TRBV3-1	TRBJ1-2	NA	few	TGTGCCAGCAGCCACATCCGGGCTAACAGCGGCTACACCTTC	CASSHIRANSGYTF
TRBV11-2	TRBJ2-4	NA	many	TGTGCCAGCAGCTTAACTCGGTGGCAGAAAAACATTCAGTACTTC	CASSLTRWQKNIQYF
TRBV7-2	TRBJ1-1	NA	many	TGTGCCAGCAGCTTTTATATGAACACTGAAGCTTTCTTT	CASSFYMNTEAFF
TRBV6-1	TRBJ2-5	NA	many	TGTGCCAGCAGCGGCGTTGGGCAAGAGACCCAGTACTTC	CASSGVGQETQYF
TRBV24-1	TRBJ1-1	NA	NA	TGTGCCACCAGTGATTCAGGGTCTCGGGCTGAAGCTTTCTTT	CATSDSGSRAEAFF
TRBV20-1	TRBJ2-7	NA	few	TGCAGTGCTAGAGTTACTCAAACCTACGAGCAGTACTTC	CSARVTQTYEQYF
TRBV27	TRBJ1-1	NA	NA	TGTGCCAGCAGTTTCACACCGAACACTGAAGCTTTCTTT	CASSFTPNTEAFF
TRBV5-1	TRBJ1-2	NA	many	TGCGCCAGCAGCTTTCGGGGCGGCTACACCTTC	CASSFRGGYTF
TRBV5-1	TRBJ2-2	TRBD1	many	TGCGCCAGCAGCTTCGAGGGAGGACAGGGAAACACCGGGGAGCTGTTTTTT	CASSFEGGQGNTGELFF
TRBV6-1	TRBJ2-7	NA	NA	TGTGCCAGCAATATGGAACAGGGCTACGAGCAGTACTTC	CASNMEQGYEQYF
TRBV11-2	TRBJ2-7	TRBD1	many	TGTGCCAGCAGCCTATGGACAGGCGCCTACGAGCAGTACTTC	CASSLWTGAYEQYF
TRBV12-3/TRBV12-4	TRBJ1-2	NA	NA	TGTGCCAGCAGTTTGTCTGAACTAAACTATGGCTACACCTTC	CASSLSELNYGYTF
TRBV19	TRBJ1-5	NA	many	TGTGCCAGTAACCCAGCCTATAGCAATCAGCCCCAGCATTTT	CASNPAYSNQPQHF
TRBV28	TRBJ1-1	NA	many	TGTGCCAGCAGTATCTTAGGAGAGTCTGAAGCTTTCTTT	CASSILGESEAFF
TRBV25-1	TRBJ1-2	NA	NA	TGTGCCAGCAGTGAAAACACCAACTATGGCTACACCTTC	CASSENTNYGYTF
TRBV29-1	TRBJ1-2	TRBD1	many	TGCAGCGTCGGACAGGGACCATATGGCTACACCTTC	CSVGQGPYGYTF
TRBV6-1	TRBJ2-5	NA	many	TGTGCCAGCAGTGATCGGCCCCAGTACTTC	CASSDRPQYF
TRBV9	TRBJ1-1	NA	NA	TGTGCCAGCAGCGTAGTCAGTCAGACCGAAGCTTTCTTT	CASSVVSQTEAFF
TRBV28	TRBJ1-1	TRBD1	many	TGTGCCAGCAGTTTCTATCTCAGGGGGCTGGACACTGAAGCTTTCTTT	CASSFYLRGLDTEAFF
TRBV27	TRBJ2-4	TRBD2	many	TGTGCCAGCAGTTCGCTAGCGGGAGGCCTAACCGGAGCCAAAAACATTAAGTACTTC	CASSSLAGGLTGAKNIKYF
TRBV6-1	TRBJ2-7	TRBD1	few	TGTGCCAGCAGCGACAGGCCAGGGGGCTCCTACGAGCAGTACTTC	CASSDRPGGSYEQYF
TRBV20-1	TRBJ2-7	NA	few	TGCAGTGCCCCTCGTGCCAGATACTCCTACGAGCAGTACTTC	CSAPRARYSYEQYF
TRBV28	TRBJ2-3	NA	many	TGTGCCAGCACGGGTTTGACAGATACGCAGTATTTT	CASTGLTDTQYF
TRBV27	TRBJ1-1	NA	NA	TGTGCCAGCAGTTTAGGGGTATCAGTCACTGAAGCTTTCTTT	CASSLGVSVTEAFF
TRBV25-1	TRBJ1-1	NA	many	TGTGCCAGCAGTGAGCCGAACACTGAAGCTTTCTTT	CASSEPNTEAFF
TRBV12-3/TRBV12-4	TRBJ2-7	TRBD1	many	TGTGCCAGCAGTTCATCCGGGACAGGTCTGGGCTACGAGCAGTACTTC	CASSSSGTGLGYEQYF
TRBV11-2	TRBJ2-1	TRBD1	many	TGTGCCAGCAGCTTAAGGGGGACAGGGGACAATGAGCAGTTCTTC	CASSLRGTGDNEQFF
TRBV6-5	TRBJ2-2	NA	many	TGTGCCAGCAGTTACGGGCCGTCGGACACCGGGGAGCTGTTTTTT	CASSYGPSDTGELFF
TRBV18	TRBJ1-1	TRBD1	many	TGTGCCAGCTCACTGACAGGGGGCGCGAACACTGAAGCTTTCTTT	CASSLTGGANTEAFF
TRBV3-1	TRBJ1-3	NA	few	TGTGCCAGCAGCCAAGATCTTGGAGGGTTTGGAAACACCATATATTTT	CASSQDLGGFGNTIYF
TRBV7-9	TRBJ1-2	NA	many	TGTGCCAGCAGCTTAGAGGCCCAGGCCCGGGGCTACACCTTC	CASSLEAQARGYTF
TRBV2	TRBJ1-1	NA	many	TGTGCCAGCAGCGCCCGGACCCTGGGCACTGAAGCTTTCTTT	CASSARTLGTEAFF
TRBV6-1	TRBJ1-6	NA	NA	TGTGCCAGCCAGGGGTATAATTCACCCCTCCACTTT	CASQGYNSPLHF
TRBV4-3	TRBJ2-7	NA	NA	TGCGCCAGCAGCCAAGATAGGGCGGCCACAGGGGAGCAGTACTTC	CASSQDRAATGEQYF
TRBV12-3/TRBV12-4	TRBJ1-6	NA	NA	TGTGCCAGCAACCCGGGGGGTCCTTCACCCCTCCACTTT	CASNPGGPSPLHF
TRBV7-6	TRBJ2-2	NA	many	TGTGCCAGCAGCTTAGTTGGTGGTGAGCGGATCGGGGAGCTGTTTTTT	CASSLVGGERIGELFF
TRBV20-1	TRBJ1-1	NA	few	TGCAGTGCTCGGACAGTAGCTACTGAAGCTTTCTTT	CSARTVATEAFF
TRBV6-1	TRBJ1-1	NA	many	TGTGCCAGCAGGAGACAGGTCACCTTCCTGAACACTGAAGCTTTCTTT	CASRRQVTFLNTEAFF
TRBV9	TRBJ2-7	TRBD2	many	TGTGCCAGCAGCGTAGAAGGGACTACCTACGAGCAGTACTTC	CASSVEGTTYEQYF